Included here is one TCR beta chain sequence, with context. Its antigen is not identified. Sequenced by immunoSEQ multiplex PCR; TCRdb stores in-frame clones only, minus some. The sample carries under 150,000 clones, 70% to 90% recorded once. The data belong to a study of cytomegalovirus exposure and HLA in healthy donors. Study observations and caveats: In the approximately 120 validation repertoires, a later analysis found that first-cohort TCR clusters tended to co-occur. A classifier reportedly called cytomegalovirus status with high sensitivity and specificity. Most TCR sequences showed up rarely, but some public TCRs showed up in many donors.

The CDR3 spans 15 residues. V lost 1 base and J lost 6, with 13 bases in between. Looked up from germline, CDR1 is SGHRS and CDR2 is YFSETQ. The sequence was obtained from a man aged 18 to 29 in good health and CMV-seronegative. Sequences were obtained from PBMCs. J is TRBJ1-4 and V is TRBV5-1; D is unresolved. For the CDR3, the DNA is TGCGCCAGCAGCTTGATATCCATGTCGGATGAAAAACTGTTTTTT. It is translated as CASSLISMSDEKLFF. Supplemented by reference TRBV5-1 and TRBJ1-4, the full variable domain reads KAGVTQTPRYLIKTRGQQVTLSCSPISGHRSVSWYQQTPGQGLQFLFEYFSETQRNKGNFPGRFSGRQFSNSRSEMNVSTLELGDSALYLCASSLISMSDEKLFFGSGTQLSVL.